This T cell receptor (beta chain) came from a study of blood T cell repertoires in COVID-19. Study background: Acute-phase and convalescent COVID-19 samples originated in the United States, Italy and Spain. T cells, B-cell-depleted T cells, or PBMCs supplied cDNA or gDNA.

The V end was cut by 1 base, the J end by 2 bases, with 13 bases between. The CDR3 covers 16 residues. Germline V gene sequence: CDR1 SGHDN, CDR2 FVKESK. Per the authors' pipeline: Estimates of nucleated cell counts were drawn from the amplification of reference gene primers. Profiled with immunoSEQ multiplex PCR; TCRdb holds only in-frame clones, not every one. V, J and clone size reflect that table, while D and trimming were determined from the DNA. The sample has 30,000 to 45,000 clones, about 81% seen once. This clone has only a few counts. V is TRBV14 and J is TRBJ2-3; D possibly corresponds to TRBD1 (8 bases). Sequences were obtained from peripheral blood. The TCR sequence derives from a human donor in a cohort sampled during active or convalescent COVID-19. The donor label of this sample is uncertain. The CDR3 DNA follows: TGTGCCAGCAGCCAAGGACAGGGGAGGGACACAGATACGCAGTATTTT. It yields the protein CASSQGQGRDTDTQYF.